The clone carrying this T cell receptor (beta chain) was counted ten times or more. Its antigen is still unknown. There were TCR beta CDR3 regions amplified from RNA transcripts. A set of HTBI primers served as the primers for a first-round RT-PCR of the TCR CDR3. Via MiXCR, TCRdb re-called the multiplex PCR reads, giving one row per CDR3 protein. The data contain some 690,000 distinct CDR3 sequences, roughly a sixth of them singletons. This CDR3 is 14 amino acids long. The germline V gene has CDR1 SGHAT and CDR2 FQDESV (reference sequence). V lost 6 bases and J lost 3, with 12 bases in between. The data are from a study of T cells in Graves' hyperthyroidism and ophthalmopathy. Regarding the study as a whole: Blood also contained most expanded thyroid clonotypes above 0.001.

The chain joins TRBV11-1 to TRBJ2-1; a weak D match, TRBD2 (6 bases). What was sequenced was blood. The receptor was isolated from a middle-aged man with Graves' hyperthyroidism. The DNA of the CDR3 is TGTGCCAGCAGGTTGGGCGGGATCTACAATGAGCAGTTCTTC. Protein product: CASRLGGIYNEQFF.